Each of the 9 T cell receptor beta chains below was sequenced from the same sample in a study of OX40 agonist ivuxolimab in advanced cancers. Method: immunoSEQ multiplex PCR; TCRdb's copy keeps in-frame clones and lacks some. The sample lists about 95,000 clones, over 75% occurring once. Specimen: CD4+ or CD8+ T cells sorted from blood, collected in a trial of the OX40 agonist ivuxolimab. These receptors all stem from an adult with an advanced solid tumor such as melanoma, head and neck, liver or kidney cancer.

The J gene is TRBJ2-4, the V gene TRBV5-1; D is perhaps TRBD1 (5 bases). The length of the CDR3 is 13 residues. Trimming cost V 0 bases and J 5 bases, with 6 bases left between them. Germline CDR1 SGHRS, CDR2 YFSETQ. CDR3 in amino acids: CASSLEQENIQYF. DNA for the CDR3: TGCGCCAGCAGCTTGGAACAGGAAAACATTCAGTACTTC.

The chain recombines TRBV7-2 with TRBJ2-1; D is undetermined. V dropped 5 bases and J dropped 4 bases, with 15 bases sitting between them. Germline V gene data show CDR1 as SGHTA and CDR2 as FQGNSA. The CDR3 covers 15 residues. This CDR3 reads CASSRVAMRYNEQFF. The CDR3 DNA reads TGTGCCAGCAGCCGGGTCGCCATGCGGTACAATGAGCAGTTCTTC.

The CDR3 here is CASSPRQGSREEQYF. CDR3 in DNA: TGTGCCAGCAGCCCACGACAGGGGTCTAGGGAAGAGCAGTACTTC. The rearrangement links TRBV9 to TRBJ2-7, with 8 positions matching TRBD1. The germline V gene has CDR1 SGDLS and CDR2 YYNGEE. The ends lost 4 bases at V and 7 bases at J; junction bases unmatched: 13. This CDR3 has 15 residues.

The genes are TRBV11-2 and TRBJ2-7; D is undetermined. CDR1 and CDR2 (germline): SGHAT, FQNNGV. This CDR3 comprises 12 residues. V gave up 4 bases and J gave up 5 bases, with 9 bases separating them. CDR3 in DNA: TGTGCCAGCAGCTGGCTAGGGCACGAGCAGTACTTC. It encodes CASSWLGHEQYF. Full variable domain (remainder filled in from reference TRBV11-2 and TRBJ2-7): EAGVAQSPRYKIIEKRQSVAFWCNPISGHATLYWYQQILGQGPKLLIQFQNNGVVDDSQLPKDRFSAERLKGVDSTLKIQPAKLEDSAVYLCASSWLGHEQYFGPGTRLTVT.

A remark on this clone: Other DNA sequences in this sample translate to the same CDR3. The chain joins TRBV7-9 to TRBJ1-4; 7 bases align to TRBD1. V lost 1 base and J lost 7; bases outside the gene matches: 0. Germline CDR1 and CDR2: SEHNR and FQNEAQ (reference sequence). This CDR3 has 13 amino acids. CDR3 residues: CASSLGTGEKLFF. CDR3 sequence (DNA): TGTGCCAGCAGCTTAGGGACAGGTGAAAAACTGTTTTTT.

The chain links TRBV30 to TRBJ1-2, with D hard to call. V lost 0 bases and J 3 bases, leaving 14 bases between the germline ends. Germline V gene sequence: CDR1 GTSNPN, CDR2 SVGIG (reference sequence). This CDR3 spans 15 amino acids. The CDR3 region is CAWSVIPGQDYGYTF. As DNA, the CDR3 is TGTGCCTGGAGTGTAATCCCCGGGCAGGACTATGGCTACACCTTC.

The chain is built from TRBV5-4 and TRBJ2-5; no reliable D call. The CDR3 runs 13 residues. Looked up from germline, CDR1 is SGHNT and CDR2 is YYREEE (reference sequence). Trimming took off 3 bases at V and 4 bases at J, with 10 bases between the two ends. The CDR3 spells CASSSETGETQYF. CDR3 sequence (DNA): TGTGCCAGCAGCTCGGAAACGGGAGAGACCCAGTACTTC.

J is TRBJ2-3 and V is TRBV30, with D tentatively TRBD2 (7 bases). V lost 7 bases and J lost 2, with 16 bases in between. The germline gives CDR1 GTSNPN, CDR2 SVGIG (reference sequence). The CDR3 sequence is 14 residues long. The CDR3 DNA reads TGTGCCTCTCGGGGGGCGAGCTTCACAGATACGCAGTATTTT. It specifies CASRGASFTDTQYF.

As concerns this clone: This CDR3 is also generated by other DNA sequences in the sample. The chain has TRBV13 and TRBJ1-2; 7 positions agree with TRBD1. The trim removed 0 bases at V and 9 bases at J, leaving 4 bases unmatched. This CDR3 region has 13 residues. The germline gives CDR1 PRHDT, CDR2 FYEKMQ (reference sequence). CDR3 nucleotides: TGTGCCAGCAGCTTAGGGACAGGGAGGAGCTACACCTTC. It translates to CASSLGTGRSYTF.